Sequencing of this TCR beta chain was carried out in a study of molecular identifiers for immune sequencing clone quantification. Looking at the study overall: Five portions were made in replicates from RNA of around 20,000 or 100,000 naive CD8 cells, and four underwent sequencing.

Sorted naive CD8 T cells were those defined as CD8+CD4-CCR7+CD45RA+. Worth noting for this clonotype: Its antigen is unknown. A much larger clone differs from this one at a single base, so this may be a read error.

The CDR3 runs 15 residues. Germline V gene sequence: CDR1 SNHLY, CDR2 FYNNEI. Between the trimmed V and J ends, which lost 6 bases and 3 bases, there was a span of 17 bases. TCRdb redid the calling of the PCR reads with MiXCR, one entry per CDR3 protein. The sample holds a few hundred thousand distinct CDR3 sequences, about 20% seen once. Study results and caveats: Detecting spiked Jurkat TCR RNA from one cell among roughly 1 million naive cells was reportedly possible.

This TCR was sampled from a human donor in good health. Some libraries in this study had Jurkat cell RNA spiked in. Source material: naive CD8+ T cells from blood, with Jurkat cell RNA spiked in. Subset: FACS-sorted CD8+CD4-CCR7+CD45RA+ naive T cells. The chain employs TRBV2 and TRBJ1-1, with D tentatively TRBD1 (5 bases). CDR3 in DNA: TGTGCCAGCAGGAAGGGGTGGGGCACAGACACTGAAGCTTTCTTT. Amino acids: CASRKGWGTDTEAFF. The entire variable domain, with the rest obtained from reference TRBV2 and TRBJ1-1, is as follows: EPEVTQTPSHQVTQMGQEVILRCVPISNHLYFYWYRQILGQKVEFLVSFYNNEISEKSEIFDDQFSVERPDGSNFTLKIRSTKLEDSAMYFCASRKGWGTDTEAFFGQGTRLTVV.